Sequencing of this TCR beta chain was carried out in a study of blood T cell repertoires in COVID-19. The wider study: Sites across the United States, Italy and Spain contributed samples from acute and convalescent COVID-19.

In the source study's methods: How many nucleated cells were present was estimated from reference gene primer amplification. Measured with immunoSEQ multiplex PCR; TCRdb has only the in-frame clones, and not every one. The V and J calls and the clone size are those of that table, but D and trimming were determined from the DNA. The data hold under 200,000 clones, with approximately 83% observed a single time. The germline V and J ends were trimmed by 4 bases and 0 bases, with 12 bases remaining between them. The CDR3 covers 15 residues. Germline lookup yields CDR1 KGHSH and CDR2 LQKENI. This clone was observed a handful of times.

This sequence originates from a woman older than 75 with active or convalescent COVID-19. The sequenced material came from peripheral blood. The chain uses TRBV18 and TRBJ1-2, with TRBD1 as a possible D gene (5 bases). CDR3 sequence: CASSHQGLANYGYTF. Here the CDR3 DNA reads TGTGCCAGCTCACACCAGGGATTAGCTAACTATGGCTACACCTTC.